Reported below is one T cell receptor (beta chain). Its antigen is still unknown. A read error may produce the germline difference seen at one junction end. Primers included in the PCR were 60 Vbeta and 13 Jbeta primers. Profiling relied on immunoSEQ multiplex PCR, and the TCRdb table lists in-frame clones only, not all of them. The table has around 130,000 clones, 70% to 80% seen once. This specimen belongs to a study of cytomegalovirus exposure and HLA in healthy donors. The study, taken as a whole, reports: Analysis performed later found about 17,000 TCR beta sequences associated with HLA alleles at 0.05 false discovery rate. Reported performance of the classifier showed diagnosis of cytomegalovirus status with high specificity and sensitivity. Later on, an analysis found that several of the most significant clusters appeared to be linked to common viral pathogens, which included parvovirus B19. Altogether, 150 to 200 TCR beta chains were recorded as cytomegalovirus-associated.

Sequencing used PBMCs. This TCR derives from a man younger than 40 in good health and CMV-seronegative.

CDR3 in amino acids: CASRLLAGGTDTQYF. The DNA for the CDR3 is TGTGCCAGCCGCTTACTAGCGGGGGGCACAGATACGCAGTATTTT. The chain combines TRBV5-6 with TRBJ2-3, with TRBD2 identical over 11 bases. Germline CDR1 and CDR2: SGHDT and YYEEEE. This CDR3 has 15 residues.